This T cell receptor beta chain stems from a study of monozygotic twins with inflammatory bowel disease. The study's findings and limits: Patients with IBD had less TCRbeta diversity (inverse Simpson) than their healthy co-twins.

Note on this clonotype: The antigen is not known.

Germline V CDR1 and CDR2: SGHTA, FQGTGA. This CDR3 is built from 14 residues. Following a re-call of the 5' RACE reads, TCRdb has one entry per CDR3 protein and lacks DNA. The sample shows some 150,000 distinct CDR3 sequences, and 0.95% to 1.5% sits with its ten largest clones. The gene calls are TRBV7-3 and TRBJ2-7. The TCR sequence derives from a human donor with ulcerative colitis or Crohn's disease, or a healthy co-twin of an affected twin (not recorded which). Material: blood. CDR3 amino acids: CASSLNPGTYEQYF.